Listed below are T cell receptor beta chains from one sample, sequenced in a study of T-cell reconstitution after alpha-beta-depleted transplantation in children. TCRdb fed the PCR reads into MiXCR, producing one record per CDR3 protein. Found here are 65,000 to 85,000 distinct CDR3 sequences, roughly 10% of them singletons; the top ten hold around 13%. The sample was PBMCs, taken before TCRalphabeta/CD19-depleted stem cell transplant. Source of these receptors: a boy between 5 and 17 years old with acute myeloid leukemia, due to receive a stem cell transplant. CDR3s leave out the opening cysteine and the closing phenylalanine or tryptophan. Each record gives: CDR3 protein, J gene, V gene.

CDR3 protein: AWSVSSGNFNEQF
J gene: TRBJ2-1
V gene: TRBV30

CDR3 protein: AISESKRLTSGYEQY
J gene: TRBJ2-7
V gene: TRBV10-3

CDR3 protein: ASSYSQGSDTQY
J gene: TRBJ2-3
V gene: TRBV6-5

CDR3 protein: ASSDTGSSYNEQF
J gene: TRBJ2-1
V gene: TRBV10-1

CDR3 protein: ASSLRGDYEQY
J gene: TRBJ2-7
V gene: TRBV5-1

CDR3 protein: SARGGKGSDRTQY
J gene: TRBJ2-3
V gene: TRBV20-1

CDR3 protein: ASSVVTDTQY
J gene: TRBJ2-3
V gene: TRBV9

CDR3 protein: ASSLVTGRGAQY
J gene: TRBJ2-5
V gene: TRBV7-6

CDR3 protein: ASSLPGDEKLF
J gene: TRBJ1-4
V gene: TRBV5-6

CDR3 protein: ASSLVGRGTYEQY
J gene: TRBJ2-7
V gene: TRBV5-6

CDR3 protein: ASSKKVNGEQY
J gene: TRBJ2-7
V gene: TRBV7-2

CDR3 protein: ASSRTGQTSGGYEQY
J gene: TRBJ2-7
V gene: TRBV5-1

CDR3 protein: ASSLSGTAYRYT
J gene: TRBJ1-2
V gene: TRBV28

CDR3 protein: ASSLRGQGSIQY
J gene: TRBJ2-4
V gene: TRBV11-2

CDR3 protein: SAPGQANTEAF
J gene: TRBJ1-1
V gene: TRBV20-1

CDR3 protein: SARSISTNEKLF
J gene: TRBJ1-4
V gene: TRBV20-1

CDR3 protein: ASRPSGGEADTQY
J gene: TRBJ2-3
V gene: TRBV6-6

CDR3 protein: ASSSGLAGAYEQY
J gene: TRBJ2-7
V gene: TRBV5-1

CDR3 protein: ASSPLPRSEGRAF
J gene: TRBJ1-1
V gene: TRBV18

CDR3 protein: ASSPEGGTEAF
J gene: TRBJ1-1
V gene: TRBV5-1

CDR3 protein: ASSPHFGGGNEQF
J gene: TRBJ2-1
V gene: TRBV9

CDR3 protein: ASSASGRENEQF
J gene: TRBJ2-1
V gene: TRBV25-1

CDR3 protein: ASSFARHTYEQY
J gene: TRBJ2-7
V gene: TRBV7-2

CDR3 protein: ASSLTGTASYEQY
J gene: TRBJ2-7
V gene: TRBV28

CDR3 protein: ASSAPGSNQPQH
J gene: TRBJ1-5
V gene: TRBV10-2

CDR3 protein: ASSAEIPGELF
J gene: TRBJ2-2
V gene: TRBV9

CDR3 protein: ASSQDLERELRETQY
J gene: TRBJ2-5
V gene: TRBV3-1

CDR3 protein: AWDGTSGKGELF
J gene: TRBJ2-2
V gene: TRBV30

CDR3 protein: ASSQVAALGEAF
J gene: TRBJ1-1
V gene: TRBV4-1

CDR3 protein: ASSTGTKNTGELF
J gene: TRBJ2-2
V gene: TRBV9

CDR3 protein: ASSLMAYGELF
J gene: TRBJ2-2
V gene: TRBV12-3/TRBV12-4

CDR3 protein: AISEREETQY
J gene: TRBJ2-5
V gene: TRBV10-3

CDR3 protein: SAPGARSYNEQF
J gene: TRBJ2-1
V gene: TRBV20-1

CDR3 protein: ASSEDGRLAVHSYNEQF
J gene: TRBJ2-1
V gene: TRBV27

CDR3 protein: ASSPGTGGSRF
J gene: TRBJ2-1
V gene: TRBV6-2/TRBV6-3

CDR3 protein: ASSRAGGVTDTQY
J gene: TRBJ2-3
V gene: TRBV2

CDR3 protein: ASSLMALDRGSEAF
J gene: TRBJ1-1
V gene: TRBV7-8

CDR3 protein: SARDSTPGSYNEQF
J gene: TRBJ2-1
V gene: TRBV20-1

CDR3 protein: AASYRLAGGSPTDTQY
J gene: TRBJ2-3
V gene: TRBV6-7

CDR3 protein: ASSLWGAQWPQH
J gene: TRBJ1-5
V gene: TRBV28

CDR3 protein: ASSTLAGGVSEQY
J gene: TRBJ2-7
V gene: TRBV4-2

CDR3 protein: ATSDWTGGESNEQF
J gene: TRBJ2-1
V gene: TRBV24-1

CDR3 protein: SVGSASNYGYT
J gene: TRBJ1-2
V gene: TRBV29-1

CDR3 protein: ASSISGSSYNEQF
J gene: TRBJ2-1
V gene: TRBV6-4

CDR3 protein: ASSHNTQY
J gene: TRBJ2-3
V gene: TRBV12-3/TRBV12-4